This T cell receptor beta chain originates from a study of cytomegalovirus exposure and HLA in healthy donors (dated by TCRdb to the late 2010s). A note on the overall study: An earlier analysis of some 550 of the donors reported more than 250 Gb of sequence data and 100 million to 140 million unique TCR beta sequences from some 180 million T cells. An early release covering roughly 600 HLA-typed donors comprised around 300 gigabases of sequencing data and 85 million or so unique TCR sequences. Among the roughly 370 genotyped donors, around 81% belonged to the genetic ancestry cluster associated with self-reported Caucasian donors. The study was designed to test whether signatures of past pathogen exposure could be identified by cataloging public T cell receptors. The study profiled the T cell repertoires of about 640 subjects by immunosequencing and related them to cytomegalovirus serostatus. A separate validation cohort of approximately 120 different subjects was used in addition to the roughly 700-subject first cohort. High-throughput TCR immunosequencing, statistical association of individual TCRs with disease status, and machine learning were combined to predict cytomegalovirus infection status. To study patterns of TCR occurrence, a later analysis re-analyzed previously published TCR beta repertoires from 666 donors and added high-resolution HLA genotyping. In the later analysis, no new phenotypic data were used to find candidate immune exposures; instead, reliance was placed on TCR beta sequences and their occurrence across donors. An earlier analysis of fewer than 750 of the donors used high-throughput TCR beta sequencing to judge whether each TCR beta V gene segment behaved as functional or pseudogenic. Donor age, sex, ethnicity and CMV serostatus were compiled together with the repertoire data. A later genetic analysis took genome-wide SNP genotypes for about 55% of the roughly 670 donors and used that subset as a discovery cohort. All discovery cohort repertoires had been generated on a single sequencing platform. Class I and class II HLA loci were covered by the typing at four-digit resolution. Typing coverage varied by locus: roughly 620-630 donors for A, B, C, DRB1 and DQB1; more than 500 for DQA1; 606 for DPA1; under 490 for DPB1. Because of strong linkage in the cohort, roughly five DR-DQ haplotypes were treated as single units for association and clustering. Among approximately 370 genotyped donors of the cohort, an average of approximately 200,000 unique TCR beta nucleotide sequences was sequenced per donor, of which approximately 18% were non-productive. Results the study describes overall, beyond this receptor: An association between a missense DCLRE1C variant and V-gene and J-gene trimming of TCR beta chains was found in a later genetic analysis and replicated in an independent cohort. Assigning TCR associations to individual alleles was difficult when HLA alleles, especially DR and DQ, strongly co-occurred. In an earlier analysis of roughly 560 of the donors, most TCR beta V segments were observed in productive rearrangements about 87% or about 30% of the time, broadly matching IMGT annotations. A cluster of highly shared sequence variants was judged likely to be a technical artifact of the sequencing pipeline. A later analysis reported that several top co-occurrence clusters appeared linked to parvovirus B19, influenza, CMV and Epstein-Barr virus. According to a later genetic analysis, donors in an Asian-associated ancestry cluster had fewer N-insertions in productive TCRs than the roughly 660-donor mean. In a later analysis, HLA-associated TCR beta chains were found to be more clonally expanded and to have lower generation probabilities than equally common non-associated chains. Most TCR sequences were observed very rarely across donors, whereas some public TCRs were present in many individuals. Because counts were too low, more than 15 rarely observed V segments, including chromosome 9 orphons, were left out of the earlier analysis of 587 of the donors. Correlated functional status among segregating V segments might be attributable to linkage disequilibrium, but an unknown experimental factor could not be ruled out. The presence/absence analyses assumed that sequencing depth was roughly uniform across donors, and that assumption may not be true. Specific HLA alleles were associated with 16,951 TCR beta sequences at a false discovery rate of 0.05 in a later analysis. HLA typing was unavailable for some donors at each locus, so association tests used only the typed subset. A total of roughly 160 TCR beta chains were listed by the study as associated with cytomegalovirus. Immune exposure information for the cohort was limited to CMV serostatus. A further reported finding was that TCR beta sequences accurately predicted the HLA-A and HLA-B alleles for most subjects in the first cohort. According to the authors, the approach could potentially be generalized to other disease states and immunological phenotypes. This cohort had only TCR beta chains sequenced, and the lack of alpha or paired-chain data limited which features could be detected. Some IMGT-functional V segments, including TRBV6-2 and TRBV6-3, could not be told apart with the 87-base-pair reads, so those segments were excluded. In a later analysis, most CMV-associated TCR beta chains were found to appear HLA-restricted, with HLA associations seemingly driven largely by CMV exposure. A later analysis found that TCR association rates varied across HLA loci, with DRB1 alleles showing the most associated TCRs and HLA-C alleles the fewest. The classifier was reported to diagnose cytomegalovirus status with high specificity and sensitivity in both the original and validation cohorts. In vitro tests confirmed that a few of the cytomegalovirus-associated TCR beta chains recognize cytomegalovirus antigens.

Library preparation employed the immunoSEQ multiplex PCR assay. The multiplex PCR relied on a mix of 60 forward primers for TCR Vbeta segments and 13 reverse primers for TCR Jbeta segments. Amplification of the CDR3 region of rearranged TCR beta genes was performed with a multiplex PCR assay on genomic DNA. On the Illumina HiSeq System, the amplified TCR beta libraries were sequenced as 87-base-pair reads. As for the original processing: A later analysis counted about 80 million unique TCR beta chains across the 640 or so repertoires, and about 10 million of these chains were shared by at least two donors. Raw reads were error-corrected and collapsed into unique sequences by a nearest-neighbor algorithm in which closely related sequences were merged to remove PCR and sequencing errors. To assign V, D and J gene segments, CDR3 sequences were aligned to IMGT reference sequences. For a sequence to be retained, at least a six-nucleotide match to both a V gene segment and a J gene segment was required. Rearrangements were called productive when the CDR3 lacked stop codons and stayed in frame with V and J; all others were non-productive. Following IMGT convention, CDR3 was defined as the stretch from the second conserved V-encoded cysteine up to the conserved J-encoded phenylalanine. Sequences without an unambiguous match to a single V gene segment were excluded from the earlier analysis of a few hundred of the donors. In an earlier analysis of some 590 of the donors, V segments were called functional above 56.7% productive rearrangements and were called segregating when the between-donor standard deviation exceeded 5%. A statistical classification framework was built for diagnosing cytomegalovirus status from the catalog of TCR beta chain sequences. A later analysis assigned V and J genes by comparing TCR nucleotide sequences with IMGT/GENE-DB human TR gene sequences. In a later analysis, CDR3 sequences and most-parsimonious VDJ recombination scenarios were assigned using the TCRdist pipeline. In a later analysis, each TCR beta chain was defined by its CDR3 amino acid sequence together with its V-gene family, and reads without a unique V-gene family were excluded. As a way to deal with suspected cross-contamination and a sequencing artifact, a later analysis dropped approximately 590 nucleotide sequences that were highly shared and had low generation probability. A later analysis calculated a clonal expansion index for each public chain from normalized within-repertoire ranks of inferred template counts. Generation probabilities in a later analysis came from a VDJ recombination model fitted to out-of-frame rearrangements, and those results were checked against IGoR. A later analysis scored TCR-TCR, TCR-HLA and TCR-CMV co-occurrence with hypergeometric tests, applying a repertoire-size bias correction to TCR pairs. To estimate false discovery rates, a later analysis permuted the HLA or CMV assignments 20 times. A later analysis grouped co-occurring TCRs with DBSCAN, adding TCRdist sequence similarity when clustering within HLA-allele-positive subsets. For co-occurrence clustering, repertoires with fewer than 30,000 or more than 120,000 public chains were excluded, along with roughly 5 repertoires with anomalous nucleotide sharing. TCRdb's version of the immuneACCESS table is confined to in-frame rearrangements and falls short of the full clone set. An unresolved V gene accounts for under half of the shortfall where checked; the remainder is of unknown origin. The DNA gave D and trimming, while V, J and clone size come from that table. The table for this sample shows 70,000 or so clones. Approximately 2.4% of the sample goes to the ten largest clones.

In total, approximately 610 healthy bone marrow donors made up the cohort. All cohort members were sampled while nominally healthy, although unrecorded immune exposures were likely present. The donor was CMV seropositive and was included in the group of about 290 seropositive cohort members. Every donor gave a peripheral blood sample, and the peripheral blood mononuclear cells from that sample were used for TCR beta sequencing. The Qiagen DNeasy Blood Extraction Kit was used to extract genomic DNA from the blood cell samples. Of note for this clone: Its antigen has not been determined.

V is trimmed back by 5 bases and J by 3 bases, and the junction contains 2 bases that no gene match accounts for. CDR1 and CDR2, looked up from the germline V gene, are SQVTM and ANQGSEA. Reading from cysteine to phenylalanine, the CDR3 counts 12 amino acids. Kept here is only the CDR3 DNA, which spans 36 bases and is read in frame from base 1. This TCR derives from a female donor in good health and CMV-seropositive. The chain links TRBV29-1 with TRBJ2-7, with TRBD1 matching 9 junction bases. The sequencing input was PBMCs. The nucleotide sequence reads as follows: TGCAGCGTTAGACAGGGGGTCTACGAGCAGTACTTC. Its translation is CSVRQGVYEQYF.